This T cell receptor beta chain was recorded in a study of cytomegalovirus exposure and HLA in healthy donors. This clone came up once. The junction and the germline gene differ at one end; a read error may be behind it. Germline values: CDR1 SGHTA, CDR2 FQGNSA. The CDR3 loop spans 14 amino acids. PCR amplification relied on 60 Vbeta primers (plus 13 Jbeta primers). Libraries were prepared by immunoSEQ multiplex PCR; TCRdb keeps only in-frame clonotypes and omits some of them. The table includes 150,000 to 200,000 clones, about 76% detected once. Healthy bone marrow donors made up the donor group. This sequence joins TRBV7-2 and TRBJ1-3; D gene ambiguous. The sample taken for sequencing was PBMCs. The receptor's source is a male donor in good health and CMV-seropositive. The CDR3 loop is CASSLASSGNTIYF. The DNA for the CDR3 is TGTGCCAGCAGCCTAGCGAGCTCTGGAAACACCATATATTTT.